The 11 T cell receptor beta chains presented below share a single source sample, sequenced in a study of shared clonotypes between healthy human individuals. Measured with immunoSEQ multiplex PCR; TCRdb has only the in-frame clones, and not every one. The repertoire includes around 1,000,000 clones, around 77% of them detected once, and 0.7% to 0.95% sits in the top ten. Sequenced: memory CD4+ T cells from PBMCs. The sample's subset: CD45RA-negative fraction. The receptors here all came from a man in his late teens or twenties in good health. Some clones in this sample may be carry-over from other donors' samples.

This chain joins TRBV28 and TRBJ1-1; tentative D call: TRBD1 (6 bases). Germline CDR1 and CDR2: MDHEN and SYDVKM. Trimming cost V 6 bases and J 3 bases, with 11 bases left between them. The CDR3 is made up of 13 amino acids. This CDR3 is CASRTGSYTEAFF. The CDR3 DNA is TGTGCCAGCAGGACAGGTTCGTACACTGAAGCTTTCTTT.

The V and J genes are TRBV9 and TRBJ1-2, with 9 bases lining up with TRBD1. Germline loops: CDR1 SGDLS, CDR2 YYNGEE. CDR3 length: 14 residues. The V and J ends lost 4 bases and 8 bases, in that order; junction bases with no gene match: 9. CDR3 in amino acids: CASSPTDRGVGYTF. CDR3 sequence (DNA): TGTGCCAGCAGCCCTACCGACAGGGGGGTCGGCTACACCTTC.

J is TRBJ2-1 and V is TRBV30; TRBD2 aligns across 9 bases. Germline V lookup: CDR1 GTSNPN, CDR2 SVGIG (reference sequence). CDR3 size: 12 residues. The V segment lost 2 bases and the J segment 16 bases; nucleotides outside the gene matches: 9. The CDR3 nucleotides are TGTGCCTGGAGTTTATTAGGGACTAGCCATTTCTTC. Its translation: CAWSLLGTSHFF.

Here the CDR3 reads CASSQDPPGDIQYF. The CDR3 nucleotides read TGTGCCAGCAGCCAAGATCCCCCCGGAGACATTCAGTACTTC. The rearrangement joins TRBV4-2 to TRBJ2-4; D is ambiguous. The V end lost 0 bases, the J end lost 8 bases, and 11 bases lay between the germline ends. Germline V gene data show CDR1 as LGHNA and CDR2 as YNFKEQ. The CDR3 runs to 14 residues.

V gene TRBV7-3 combines with J gene TRBJ2-1, with TRBD2 identical over 12 bases. Germline values: CDR1 SGHTA, CDR2 FQGTGA. This CDR3 contains 17 residues. V lost 4 bases and J lost 8; bases outside the gene matches: 12. CDR3 region: CASSSTETSGSLDEQFF. CDR3 coding DNA: TGTGCCAGCAGCTCTACCGAGACTAGCGGGAGTCTAGATGAGCAGTTCTTC. Full variable domain (rest looked up from reference TRBV7-3 and TRBJ2-1): GAGVSQTPSNKVTEKGKYVELRCDPISGHTALYWYRQSLGQGPEFLIYFQGTGAADDSGLPNDRFFAVRPEGSVSTLKIQRTERGDSAVYLCASSSTETSGSLDEQFFGPGTRLTVL.

In this sample, this clone turned up many times. This rearrangement joins TRBV7-9 to TRBJ1-5; D is possibly TRBD1 (5 bases). The V gene's germline CDR1 is SEHNR and CDR2 FQNEAQ (reference sequence). The CDR3 is made up of 16 amino acids. V lost 1 base and J lost 10, with 20 bases in between. The CDR3 DNA reads TGTGCCAGCAGCTTAGAACGTGGGGGTGTCGCGGCCCCCCAGCATTTT. Protein sequence: CASSLERGGVAAPQHF.

The J gene is TRBJ2-5, the V gene TRBV28; D remains unclear. V lost 6 bases and J lost 2, with 13 bases in between. This CDR3 is 14 amino acids long. Germline loops: CDR1 MDHEN, CDR2 SYDVKM. CDR3 nucleotide sequence: TGTGCCAGCAGCCCGGACCGAACTCAAGAGACCCAGTACTTC. Translating gives CASSPDRTQETQYF.

The rearrangement links TRBV5-4 to TRBJ2-2; D might be TRBD2 (6 bases). CDR1 and CDR2 from the germline V gene are SGHNT and YYREEE (reference sequence). This CDR3 is built from 16 residues. V was pared by 4 bases and J by 6 bases, with 19 bases between. CDR3 sequence: CASSPEGPTGAGELFF. The CDR3 DNA reads as TGTGCCAGCAGCCCGGAGGGACCCACCGGGGCCGGGGAGCTGTTTTTT.

In DNA form, the CDR3 reads TGCGCCAGCAGCTCAACAGGGGGCGCGAATGGCTACACCTTC. It is translated as CASSSTGGANGYTF. J is TRBJ1-2 and V is TRBV5-1; 9 bases fit TRBD1. The trim removed 3 bases at V and 6 bases at J, leaving 6 bases unmatched. The CDR3 spans 14 residues. Germline CDR1 and CDR2: SGHRS and YFSETQ.

This chain links TRBV6-1 with TRBJ2-2, with 9 bases aligning to TRBD2. V lost 8 bases and J lost 5; bases outside the gene matches: 9. Germline V gene sequence: CDR1 MNHNS, CDR2 SASEGT. The CDR3 extends over 15 amino acids. The CDR3 sequence is CASPGTSLRTGELFF. CDR3 sequence (DNA): TGTGCCAGCCCCGGGACTAGCTTGAGAACCGGGGAGCTGTTTTTT.

This clone has just a few counts. J is TRBJ2-5 and V is TRBV7-9; TRBD2 might be the D (6 bases). Trimming pared 5 bases from V and 4 bases from J, leaving 20 bases between. The CDR3 length is 16 residues. In germline, CDR1 is SEHNR, CDR2 FQNEAQ (reference sequence). CDR3 sequence: CASSRWTTVGRETQYF. The DNA for the CDR3 is TGTGCCAGCAGCCGGTGGACGACCGTCGGGAGAGAGACCCAGTACTTC.